One sample yielded the 20 T cell receptor beta chains listed below, sequenced in a study of OX40 agonist ivuxolimab in advanced cancers. Assay used: immunoSEQ multiplex PCR; TCRdb lists only in-frame clones, some missing. The sample lists around 74,000 clones; approximately 83% were seen once. Sequenced here: CD4+ or CD8+ T cells sorted from blood, sampled in a trial of the OX40 agonist ivuxolimab. The receptors derive from an adult with an advanced solid tumor such as melanoma, head and neck, liver or kidney cancer.

This chain connects TRBV2 to TRBJ2-3, with 9 bases aligning to TRBD2. V lost 6 bases, J lost 2 bases, and 9 bases stayed unmatched. Germline CDR1 reads SNHLY; CDR2 reads FYNNEI. The CDR3 is 16 residues long. In nucleotides, the CDR3 is TGTGCCAGCAGCCTGACTGGCGGGAGGGCCACAGATACGCAGTATTTT. This gives the protein CASSLTGGRATDTQYF. Combining the CDR3 with reference TRBV2 and TRBJ2-3 gives the whole variable domain EPEVTQTPSHQVTQMGQEVILRCVPISNHLYFYWYRQILGQKVEFLVSFYNNEISEKSEIFDDQFSVERPDGSNFTLKIRSTKLEDSAMYFCASSLTGGRATDTQYFGPGTRLTVL.

This rearrangement joins TRBV30 to TRBJ2-5, with 7 bases identical to TRBD2. Gene TRBJ2-7 matches the end of the DNA better, so the J call may be wrong. The CDR3 consists of 10 residues. Germline-derived CDR1 and CDR2 are GTSNPN and SVGIG (reference sequence). For the CDR3, the DNA is TGTGCCTGGGGGAGGGACGAGCAGTACTTC. Amino acid sequence: CAWGRDEQYF.

The V call is TRBV29-1, the J call TRBJ1-2; 7 bases fit TRBD1. Per the germline V gene, CDR1 is SQVTM and CDR2 is ANQGSEA. This CDR3 region has 14 residues. Trimming removed 4 bases from V and 3 bases from J; junction bases left unmatched: 8. CDR3 nucleotides: TGCAGCGTTGGGGTGACAGGGAGACACTATGGCTACACCTTC. Translation: CSVGVTGRHYGYTF.

For this clone: An end of the junction does not agree with germline; a read error may underlie this. The genes are TRBV4-1 and TRBJ2-1; a weak D match, TRBD1 (7 bases). CDR1 is MGHRA and CDR2 is YSYEKL in the germline V gene. CDR3 size: 12 residues. The DNA for the CDR3 is TGCGCCAGCAGCCAAGGGGAGGACAGGTTGATCTTC. It specifies CASSQGEDRLIF.

The chain employs TRBV25-1 and TRBJ2-3; D is unclear. V dropped 11 bases and J dropped 3 bases, with 12 bases sitting between them. Germline lookup yields CDR1 MGHDK and CDR2 SYGVNS. This CDR3 is built from 12 residues. The CDR3 DNA sequence: TGTGCCTCCTCAGTCGGGACAGATACGCAGTATTTT. Its translation is CASSVGTDTQYF.

The rearrangement joins TRBV11-2 to TRBJ2-7, with D possibly being TRBD1 or TRBD2 (5 bases each). V was shortened by 3 bases and J by 2 bases, with 17 bases between the two germline ends. This CDR3 has 16 residues. The germline V gene encodes CDR1 SGHAT and CDR2 FQNNGV. CDR3 nucleotides: TGTGCCAGCAGCTTCTTAACCGGGAAGGGGACCTACGAGCAGTACTTC. Its protein product is CASSFLTGKGTYEQYF.

V and J are TRBV7-2 and TRBJ1-5; D is perhaps TRBD1 (6 bases). The V and J ends lost 1 base and 6 bases respectively, with 16 bases between them. Germline CDR1 reads SGHTA; CDR2 reads FQGNSA. This CDR3 contains 16 residues. The DNA for the CDR3 is TGTGCCAGCAGCTTAGACGGGGGCTCGAGTTTTCAGCCCCAGCATTTT. This codes for CASSLDGGSSFQPQHF.

The chain uses TRBV9 and TRBJ2-7; 7 positions agree with TRBD1. Germline CDR1 and CDR2: SGDLS and YYNGEE. The V segment lost 2 bases and the J segment 5 bases; nucleotides outside the gene matches: 7. The CDR3 consists of 14 residues. The CDR3 spells CASSVLDRAHEQYF. In DNA form, the CDR3 reads TGTGCCAGCAGCGTCTTAGACAGGGCCCACGAGCAGTACTTC.

The chain joins TRBV23-1 to TRBJ1-5, with D unresolved. TRBV23-1 is labeled an ORF, and its function is uncertain. Trimming shortened V by 2 bases and J by 0 bases, and 5 bases separated the two germline ends. The length of the CDR3 is 14 residues. The CDR3 is CASSQRYSNQPQHF. DNA for the CDR3: TGCGCCAGCAGTCAACGCTATAGCAATCAGCCCCAGCATTTT.

This clone was counted a single time. J is TRBJ2-3 and V is TRBV7-3; tentative D call: TRBD1 (5 bases). CDR3 length: 14 residues. The V and J ends lost 8 bases and 2 bases respectively, with 14 bases between them. Germline-derived CDR1 and CDR2 are SGHTA and FQGTGA. The CDR3 sequence is CASGSTGFTDTQYF. CDR3 DNA sequence: TGTGCCAGCGGCTCCACAGGATTCACAGATACGCAGTATTTT.

The CDR3 region has the DNA TGTGCCAGCAGCCTTTACACAGATACGCAGTATTTT. It codes for CASSLYTDTQYF. The chain couples TRBV7-2 to TRBJ2-3, with D hard to call. Germline V gene data show CDR1 as SGHTA and CDR2 as FQGNSA. The CDR3 is made up of 12 amino acids. Trimming pared 5 bases from V and 2 bases from J, leaving 5 bases between.

This clone showed up just a few times. V is TRBV10-1 and J is TRBJ2-1, with 11 bases that match TRBD2. V dropped 6 bases and J dropped 6; count of bases not matched to a gene: 10. The CDR3 is 16 residues long. The V gene's germline CDR1 is WNHNN and CDR2 SYGVQD (reference sequence). For the CDR3, the DNA is TGCGCCAGCAGCAAGATCCTAGCGGGAGGACTCAATGAGCAGTTCTTC. This encodes CASSKILAGGLNEQFF.

This chain joins TRBV10-3 and TRBJ1-2; D is undetermined. This CDR3 has 13 amino acids. Germline-derived CDR1 and CDR2 are ENHRY and SYGVKD. V lost 3 bases to trimming and J lost 4 bases, with 9 bases between them. This CDR3 reads CAISEEVIYGYTF. The CDR3, as DNA: TGTGCCATCAGTGAAGAAGTGATCTATGGCTACACCTTC.

The chain combines TRBV7-2 with TRBJ2-5, with 15 positions matching TRBD2. Gene TRBJ2-7 matches the end of the DNA better, so the J call may be wrong. This CDR3 has 16 amino acids. The germline V gene has CDR1 SGHTA and CDR2 FQGNSA. The CDR3 spells CASSWTSGGAAYEQYF. CDR3 coding DNA: TGTGCCAGCAGCTGGACTAGCGGGGGGGCCGCCTACGAGCAGTACTTC.

This clone was detected once. The chain carries TRBV10-3 and TRBJ2-7; possibly TRBD1 for D (6 bases). Between the trimmed V and J ends, which lost 11 bases and 1 base, there was a span of 18 bases. This CDR3 is built from 14 residues. Germline CDR1 is ENHRY and CDR2 is SYGVKD. CDR3 sequence: CASDQGHKSYEQYF. In DNA, the CDR3 is TGTGCCTCCGACCAGGGACACAAGTCCTACGAGCAGTACTTC.

This sequence joins TRBV5-6 and TRBJ1-4; D is ambiguous. Germline CDR1 reads SGHDT; CDR2 reads YYEEEE. V was shortened by 3 bases and J by 5 bases, with 17 bases between the two germline ends. CDR3 length: 16 residues. CDR3 DNA sequence: TGTGCCAGCAGCTCCACGGACGCCTCCGGGAATGAAAAACTGTTTTTT. Its translation is CASSSTDASGNEKLFF.

This rearrangement joins TRBV11-2 to TRBJ1-3, with D perhaps matching TRBD1 (6 bases). This CDR3 spans 15 amino acids. The germline gives CDR1 SGHAT, CDR2 FQNNGV. V lost 3 bases, J lost 2 bases, and 11 bases lay in between. For the CDR3, the DNA is TGTGCCAGCAGCTTGGTGGGGGCCGCTGGAAACACCATATATTTT. Amino acids: CASSLVGAAGNTIYF.

For the CDR3, the DNA is TGTGCCAGCAGTCAGGGAATTGGCGCTGAAAAACTGTTTTTT. Translating gives CASSQGIGAEKLFF. The chain is built from TRBV6-6 and TRBJ1-4; weak D call: TRBD1 (5 bases). The CDR3 length is 14 residues. Trimming took off 5 bases at V and 7 bases at J, with 14 bases between the two ends. Per the germline V gene, CDR1 is MNHNY and CDR2 is SVGAGI (reference sequence).

J is TRBJ1-4 and V is TRBV28; 8 bases map to TRBD1. The J segment lost 10 bases and the V segment lost 6 bases, leaving 13 bases of the junction unmatched. The germline V gene has CDR1 MDHEN and CDR2 SYDVKM. The CDR3 extends over 15 amino acids. As DNA, the CDR3 is TGTGCCAGCAGCACCGACTGGACAGGGATTCGAAAACTGTTTTTT. Translating gives CASSTDWTGIRKLFF. Full variable domain (missing parts from reference TRBV28 and TRBJ1-4): DVKVTQSSRYLVKRTGEKVFLECVQDMDHENMFWYRQDPGLGLRLIYFSYDVKMKEKGDIPEGYSVSREKKERFSLILESASTNQTSMYLCASSTDWTGIRKLFFGSGTQLSVL.

V gene TRBV14 combines with J gene TRBJ2-7; 9 bases fit TRBD1. Germline values: CDR1 SGHDN, CDR2 FVKESK. V trimming: 4 bases; J trimming: 2 bases; junction bases outside the gene matches: 6. This CDR3 is built from 15 residues. CDR3 protein: CASSPGQGRTYEQYF. CDR3 coding DNA: TGTGCCAGCAGCCCTGGACAGGGGCGCACCTACGAGCAGTACTTC.